Listed below are T cell receptor beta chains from one sample, sequenced in a study of blood T cells in healthy people across ages. Each CDR3 protein gets one entry after TCRdb re-called the 5' RACE reads with MiXCR. Among 1.8 million or so distinct CDR3 sequences listed, around 40% were seen once. The specimen sequenced was blood. The receptors derive from a human donor in good health. CDR3s include the opening cysteine and the closing phenylalanine or tryptophan. D genes are given only for firm matches. Size values are once, few and many counts, or a class for expanded clones, and some rows have none.

J | V | size | D | DNA | CDR3
TRBJ1-5 | TRBV10-3 | . | . | TGTGCCATCAGTGAGTCCGCTCCCTCGGGGGCGCGGGATCAGCCCCAGCATTTT | CAISESAPSGARDQPQHF
TRBJ1-2 | TRBV15 | few | TRBD1 | TGTGCCACCAGCAGTAGGACAGGCAGCTATCTCTATGGCTACACCTTC | CATSSRTGSYLYGYTF
TRBJ2-7 | TRBV4-1 | few | TRBD1 | TGCGCCAGCAGCCAAGACCCTGGACAGGGGGCAATCGAGCAGTACTTC | CASSQDPGQGAIEQYF
TRBJ2-1 | TRBV19 | few | . | TGTGCCAGTACTCCTAGGGGGGGGAGCTCCTACAATGAGCAGTTCTTC | CASTPRGGSSYNEQFF
TRBJ2-1 | TRBV20-1 | . | . | TGCAGTGCTAGAGATCCTAGCCCCTCTGAGCAGTTCTTC | CSARDPSPSEQFF
TRBJ1-1 | TRBV4-3 | . | . | TGCGCCAGCAGCCAAGGACAGGTATATAACATGAACACGGAAGCTTTCTTT | CASSQGQVYNMNTEAFF
TRBJ2-7 | TRBV11-2 | . | . | TGCGCCAGCAGCTCAACTCTCCGGACACGGCGTGCCTACAATGAGCAGTACTTC | CASSSTLRTRRAYNEQYF
TRBJ1-4 | TRBV20-1 | . | . | TGCAGTGCTCACGACCGGTTCGGGGAAAAACTGTTTTTT | CSAHDRFGEKLFF
TRBJ2-7 | TRBV12-3/TRBV12-4 | once | . | TGTGCCAGCAGTTTATTTCAGGGCTTAGGGTACGAGCAGTACTTC | CASSLFQGLGYEQYF
TRBJ2-1 | TRBV7-2 | few | TRBD2 | TGTGCCAGCAGCTTTTTCCTAGCGGGTACATCCTACAATGAGCAGTTCTTC | CASSFFLAGTSYNEQFF
TRBJ1-2 | TRBV9 | . | . | TGTGCCAGCAGCGCCGGGGGGATACAGGGAGAAGGCTACACCTTC | CASSAGGIQGEGYTF
TRBJ1-1 | TRBV20-1 | . | TRBD1 | TGCAGTGCTAGCAACCTACAGGGGGCGGGCACTGAAGCTTTCTTT | CSASNLQGAGTEAFF
TRBJ2-1 | TRBV4-1 | . | TRBD2 | TGCGCCAGCAGCCCGCGAGGGACTAGCGGGGGCCATAACAATGAGCAGTTCTTC | CASSPRGTSGGHNNEQFF
TRBJ1-5 | TRBV10-3 | few | . | TGTGCCATCAGTGAACATGGAGATCAGCCCCAGCATTTT | CAISEHGDQPQHF
TRBJ1-1 | TRBV5-6 | . | . | TGTGCCAGCAGCTTTGAGAGAGATGAAGCTTTCTTT | CASSFERDEAFF
TRBJ2-3 | TRBV5-1 | few | . | TGCGCCAGCAGCTTGGCCGTCGGGGGAGCCACAGATACGCAGTATTTT | CASSLAVGGATDTQYF
TRBJ1-2 | TRBV20-1 | . | . | TGCAGTGCTCGCCGGGCCGCAAACAGCTATGGCTACACCTTC | CSARRAANSYGYTF
TRBJ1-1 | TRBV30 | many | TRBD1 | TGTGCCTGCACAGGGGACACTGAAGCTTTCTTT | CACTGDTEAFF
TRBJ2-6 | TRBV5-1 | few | TRBD2 | TGCGCCAGCAGCTTGACTACTAGCGGGGGCTTCTCTGGGGCCAACGTCCTGACTTTC | CASSLTTSGGFSGANVLTF
TRBJ2-1 | TRBV10-3 | . | TRBD2 | TGTGCCATCAGGGGGTCTAGCGGGAATGAGCAGTTCTTC | CAIRGSSGNEQFF
TRBJ2-7 | TRBV7-2 | . | . | TGTGCCTGCAGCCGGGACCTCGACAGCTCCTACGAGCAGTACTTC | CACSRDLDSSYEQYF
TRBJ1-6 | TRBV3-1 | . | . | TGTGCCAGCAGCCAAGTGGGGCCGTATTCACCCCTCCACTTT | CASSQVGPYSPLHF
TRBJ1-1 | TRBV10-2 | . | . | TGCGCCAGCAGTGAGTCTTGGGGGACTGAAGCTTTCTTT | CASSESWGTEAFF
TRBJ2-7 | TRBV5-5 | . | TRBD1 | TGTGCCAGCAGCTTGTCCCGGACAGGTGACTACGAGCAGTACTTC | CASSLSRTGDYEQYF
TRBJ2-7 | TRBV3-1 | . | . | TGTGCCAACAGCTTATTGCTAGGGTACGAGCAGTACTTC | CANSLLLGYEQYF
TRBJ2-7 | TRBV3-1 | . | TRBD1 | TGTGCCAGCAGCCAAGTGACAGGGGCCGAGCAGTACTTC | CASSQVTGAEQYF
TRBJ2-1 | TRBV7-2 | once | . | TGTGCCAGCAGCTTAGTGATGGGGGCGATTTACAATGAACAGTTCTTC | CASSLVMGAIYNEQFF
TRBJ1-2 | TRBV29-1 | . | . | TGCAGCGTTGAAAGCGAGGGGATTGGGTATGGCTACACCTTC | CSVESEGIGYGYTF
TRBJ1-2 | TRBV20-1 | few | TRBD1 | TGCAGTGCTAGCACCTCGACAGGGTTCTTCTATGGCTACACCTTC | CSASTSTGFFYGYTF
TRBJ2-3 | TRBV24-1 | once | . | TGTGCCACCAGTGATTCCGGGGCCTACACAGATACGCAGTATTTT | CATSDSGAYTDTQYF
TRBJ1-4 | TRBV29-1 | few | . | TGCAGCGTTAGGGTCCTCACGGGTGAAAAACTGTTTTTT | CSVRVLTGEKLFF
TRBJ2-7 | TRBV7-9 | . | TRBD2 | TGTGCCAGCAGCATTAGCGGGAGCGCCTCCTACGAGCAGTACTTC | CASSISGSASYEQYF
TRBJ2-7 | TRBV20-1 | . | . | TGCAGTGCCACCCAGGGAGACTACGTGCAGTACTTC | CSATQGDYVQYF
TRBJ1-5 | TRBV20-1 | once | . | TGCAGTGCGACCGCGGACGGGAGCGGGCAGCCCCAGCATTTT | CSATADGSGQPQHF
TRBJ2-7 | TRBV2 | . | . | TGTGCCAGCAGTGCGGCTTGGAGCCACGAGCAGTACTTC | CASSAAWSHEQYF
TRBJ2-1 | TRBV29-1 | few | TRBD1 | TGCAGCGTCACGTTATGGGCTCGGACAGGGCCTTACAATGAGCAGTTCTTC | CSVTLWARTGPYNEQFF
TRBJ2-3 | TRBV6-2/TRBV6-3 | once | TRBD2 | TGTGCCAGCAGCCTTATAGCGGGGCGGTTCACAGATACGCAGTATTTT | CASSLIAGRFTDTQYF
TRBJ2-3 | TRBV7-2 | . | TRBD2 | TGTGCCAGCAGCTTAGCGCCGCTAGCGGGGGGGATACAGTATTTT | CASSLAPLAGGIQYF
TRBJ1-1 | TRBV4-1 | few | . | TGCGCCAGCAGCCAAGGCAGATTCATGAACACTGAAGCTTTCTTT | CASSQGRFMNTEAFF
TRBJ2-6 | TRBV7-2 | . | . | TGTGCCAGCAGCTTATCGGGGCACATCTCTGGGGCCAACGTCCTGACTTTC | CASSLSGHISGANVLTF
TRBJ2-2 | TRBV6-1 | . | TRBD1 | TGTGCCAGCATGAGGACAGGGACCACCGGGGAGCTGTTTTTT | CASMRTGTTGELFF
TRBJ2-5 | TRBV6-1 | . | . | TGTGCCAGCAGTGAAGCACGGCGGGGGCGGGAGACCCAGTACTTC | CASSEARRGRETQYF
TRBJ2-5 | TRBV5-5 | . | TRBD2 | TGTGCCAGCAGCTTTACAGCCGGGACTAGCGGCGGGGAGACCCAGTACTTC | CASSFTAGTSGGETQYF
TRBJ1-2 | TRBV4-1 | . | . | TGCGCCAGCAGCGTCGGGGGATACTACTCCTATGGCTACACCTTC | CASSVGGYYSYGYTF
TRBJ2-1 | TRBV12-3/TRBV12-4 | . | TRBD1 | TGTGCCAGCAGCCTCCGAGCACTAACAGGGGGGAGAGAGGGGCAGTTCTTC | CASSLRALTGGREGQFF
TRBJ2-7 | TRBV5-1 | few | . | TGCGCCAGCAGCTTGGCAGAGGAGCAGTACTTC | CASSLAEEQYF
TRBJ2-7 | TRBV28 | . | TRBD1 | TGTGCCAGCAGGATTGGGGTGCGGACAGGGTCCTACGAGCAGTACTTC | CASRIGVRTGSYEQYF
TRBJ2-3 | TRBV20-1 | . | . | TGCAGTGCCTCGACTAGAGGGGGCGGAGATACGCAGTATTTT | CSASTRGGGDTQYF
TRBJ2-3 | TRBV7-2 | . | TRBD2 | TGTGCCAGCAGCTCGGGACTAGGGGCAGATACGCAGTATTTT | CASSSGLGADTQYF